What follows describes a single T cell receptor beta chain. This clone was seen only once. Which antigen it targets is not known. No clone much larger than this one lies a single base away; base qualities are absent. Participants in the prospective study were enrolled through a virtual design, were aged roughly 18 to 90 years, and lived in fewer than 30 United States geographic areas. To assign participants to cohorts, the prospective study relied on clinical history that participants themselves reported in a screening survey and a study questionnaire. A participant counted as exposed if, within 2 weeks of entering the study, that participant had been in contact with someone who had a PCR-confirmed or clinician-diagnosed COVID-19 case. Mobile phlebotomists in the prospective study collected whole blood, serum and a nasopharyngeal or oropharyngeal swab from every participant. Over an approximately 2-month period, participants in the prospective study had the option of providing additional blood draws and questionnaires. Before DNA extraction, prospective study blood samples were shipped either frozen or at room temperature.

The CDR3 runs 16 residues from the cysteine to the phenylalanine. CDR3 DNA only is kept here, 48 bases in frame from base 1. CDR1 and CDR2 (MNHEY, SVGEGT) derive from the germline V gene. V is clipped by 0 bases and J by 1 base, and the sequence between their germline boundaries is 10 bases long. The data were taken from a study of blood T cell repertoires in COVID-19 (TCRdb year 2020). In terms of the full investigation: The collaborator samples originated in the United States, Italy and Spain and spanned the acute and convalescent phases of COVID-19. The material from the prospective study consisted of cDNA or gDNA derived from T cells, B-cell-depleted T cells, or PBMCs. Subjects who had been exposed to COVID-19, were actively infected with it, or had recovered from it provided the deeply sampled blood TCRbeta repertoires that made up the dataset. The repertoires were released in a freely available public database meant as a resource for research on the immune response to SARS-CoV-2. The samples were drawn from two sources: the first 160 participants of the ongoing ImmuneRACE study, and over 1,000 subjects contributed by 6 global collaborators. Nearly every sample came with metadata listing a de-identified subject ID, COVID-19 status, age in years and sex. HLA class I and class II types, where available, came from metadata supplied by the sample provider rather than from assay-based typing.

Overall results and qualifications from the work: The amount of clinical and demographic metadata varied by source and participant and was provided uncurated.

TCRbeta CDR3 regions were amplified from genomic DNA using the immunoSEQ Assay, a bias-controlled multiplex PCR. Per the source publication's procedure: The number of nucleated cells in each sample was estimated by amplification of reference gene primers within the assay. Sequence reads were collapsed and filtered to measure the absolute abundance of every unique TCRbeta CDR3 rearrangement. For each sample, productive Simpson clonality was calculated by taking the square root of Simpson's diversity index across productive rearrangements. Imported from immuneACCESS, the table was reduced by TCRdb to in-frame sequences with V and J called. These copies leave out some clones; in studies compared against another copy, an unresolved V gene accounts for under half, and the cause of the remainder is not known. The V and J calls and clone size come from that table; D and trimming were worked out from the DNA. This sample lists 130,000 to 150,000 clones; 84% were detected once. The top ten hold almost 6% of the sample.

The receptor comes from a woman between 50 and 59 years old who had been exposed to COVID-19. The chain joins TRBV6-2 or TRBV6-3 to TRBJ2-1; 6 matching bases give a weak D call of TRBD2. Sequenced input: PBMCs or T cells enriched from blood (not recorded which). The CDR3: CASSYSTAGSYNEQFF. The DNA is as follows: TGTGCCAGCAGTTACTCGACTGCGGGATCCTACAATGAGCAGTTCTTC.